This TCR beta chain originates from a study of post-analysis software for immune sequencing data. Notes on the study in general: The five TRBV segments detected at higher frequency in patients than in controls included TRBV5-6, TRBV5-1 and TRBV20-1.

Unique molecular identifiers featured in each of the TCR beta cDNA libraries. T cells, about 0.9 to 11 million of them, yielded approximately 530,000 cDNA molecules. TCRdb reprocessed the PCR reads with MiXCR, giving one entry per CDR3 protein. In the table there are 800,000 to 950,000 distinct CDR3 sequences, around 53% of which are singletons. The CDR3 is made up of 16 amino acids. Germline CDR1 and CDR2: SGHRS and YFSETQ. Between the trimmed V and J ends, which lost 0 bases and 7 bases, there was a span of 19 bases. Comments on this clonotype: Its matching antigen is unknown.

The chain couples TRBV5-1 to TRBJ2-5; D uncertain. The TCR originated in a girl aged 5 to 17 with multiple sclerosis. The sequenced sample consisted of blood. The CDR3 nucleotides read TGCGCCAGCAGCTTGGCCCAATCCCTGGTGAAGGCGACCCAGTACTTC. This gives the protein CASSLAQSLVKATQYF.